This T cell receptor beta chain emerged from a study of cytomegalovirus exposure and HLA in healthy donors. Study-wide findings and caveats: Despite most TCR sequences being rare, some public TCRs occurred in many donors. CMV antigen specificity of three CMV-associated chains was confirmed in vitro.

This clone was detected once. Its antigen is not known. The V gene's germline CDR1 is MNHEY and CDR2 SMNVEV (reference sequence). The CDR3 contains 14 residues. Trimming took 5 bases from V and 5 from J; bases not matched to a gene: 5. TCRdb's copy holds only in-frame clones and misses some; the assay was immunoSEQ multiplex PCR. There are 200,000 to 250,000 clones in the sample; approximately 83% occur only once, and 11% to 15% lies in the top ten. The sample was PBMCs. This chain joins TRBV27 and TRBJ2-7; TRBD1 aligns across 11 bases. The receptor comes from a woman aged 30 to 39 in good health and CMV-seropositive. The CDR3 DNA follows: TGTGCCAGCAGTAGGACAGGGGGCATCCACGAGCAGTACTTC. It yields the protein CASSRTGGIHEQYF.